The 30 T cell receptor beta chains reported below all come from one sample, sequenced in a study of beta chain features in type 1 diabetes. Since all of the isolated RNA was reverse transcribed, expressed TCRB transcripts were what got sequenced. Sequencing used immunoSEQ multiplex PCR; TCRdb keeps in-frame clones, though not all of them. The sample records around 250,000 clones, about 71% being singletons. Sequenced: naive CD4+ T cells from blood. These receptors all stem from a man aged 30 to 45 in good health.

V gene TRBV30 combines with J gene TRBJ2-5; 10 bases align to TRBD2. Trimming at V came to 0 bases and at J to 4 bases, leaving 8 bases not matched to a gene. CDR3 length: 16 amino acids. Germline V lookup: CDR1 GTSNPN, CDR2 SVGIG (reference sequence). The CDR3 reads CAWSVKLAGMRETQYF. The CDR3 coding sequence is TGTGCCTGGAGTGTAAAACTAGCGGGAATGCGAGAGACCCAGTACTTC.

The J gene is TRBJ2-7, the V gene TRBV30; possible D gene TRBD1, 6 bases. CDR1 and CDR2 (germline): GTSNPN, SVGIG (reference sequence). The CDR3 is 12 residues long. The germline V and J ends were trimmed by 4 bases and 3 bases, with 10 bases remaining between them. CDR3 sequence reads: CAWNIRGYEQYF. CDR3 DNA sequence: TGTGCCTGGAACATCAGGGGCTACGAGCAGTACTTC. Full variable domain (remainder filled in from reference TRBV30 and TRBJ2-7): SQTIHQWPATLVQPVGSPLSLECTVEGTSNPNLYWYRQAAGRGLQLLFYSVGIGQISSEVPQNLSASRPQDRQFILSSKKLLLSDSGFYLCAWNIRGYEQYFGPGTRLTVT.

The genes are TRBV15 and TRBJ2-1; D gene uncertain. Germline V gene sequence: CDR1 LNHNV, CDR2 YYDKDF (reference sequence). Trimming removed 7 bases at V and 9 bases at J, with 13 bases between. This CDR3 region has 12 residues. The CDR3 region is CATTTSWGEQFF. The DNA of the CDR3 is TGTGCCACCACGACGTCATGGGGTGAGCAGTTCTTC.

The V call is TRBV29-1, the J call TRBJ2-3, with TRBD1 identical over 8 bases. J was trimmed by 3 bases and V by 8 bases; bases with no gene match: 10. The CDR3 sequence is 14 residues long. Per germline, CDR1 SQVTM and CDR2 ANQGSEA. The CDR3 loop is CSSSGTGGTDTQYF. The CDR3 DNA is TGCAGCTCAAGCGGAACAGGGGGAACAGATACGCAGTATTTT.

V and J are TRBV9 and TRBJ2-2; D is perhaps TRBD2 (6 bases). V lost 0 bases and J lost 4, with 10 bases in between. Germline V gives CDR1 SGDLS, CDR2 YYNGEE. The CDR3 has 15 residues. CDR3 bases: TGTGCCAGCAGCGTAGCGGGAGTGAGCACCGGGGAGCTGTTTTTT. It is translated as CASSVAGVSTGELFF.

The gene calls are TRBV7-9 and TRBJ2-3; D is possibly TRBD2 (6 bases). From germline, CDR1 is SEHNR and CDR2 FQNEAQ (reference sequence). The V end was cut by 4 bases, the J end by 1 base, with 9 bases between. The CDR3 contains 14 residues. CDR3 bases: TGTGCCAGCAGCTCCGCTAGCGGCACAGATACGCAGTATTTT. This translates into CASSSASGTDTQYF. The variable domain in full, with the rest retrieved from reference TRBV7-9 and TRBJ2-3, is DTGVSQNPRHKITKRGQNVTFRCDPISEHNRLYWYRQTLGQGPEFLTYFQNEAQLEKSRLLSDRFSAERPKGSFSTLEIQRTEQGDSAMYLCASSSASGTDTQYFGPGTRLTVL.

This CDR3 reads CSAMGGRYNVQFF. In DNA, the CDR3 is TGCAGCGCCATGGGAGGGAGGTACAACGTGCAGTTCTTC. The chain carries TRBV29-1 and TRBJ2-1; 7 bases align to TRBD2. Per germline, CDR1 SQVTM and CDR2 ANQGSEA. The CDR3 is 13 amino acids. The junction had 15 bases not matched to a gene; V was cut back by 7 bases and J by 12 bases.

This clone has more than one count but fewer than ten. Written as DNA, the CDR3 is TGTGCCTGGAGTCCTCGGGGGATCCAAGAGACCCAGTACTTC. Its protein product is CAWSPRGIQETQYF. The chain joins TRBV30 to TRBJ2-5; D is perhaps TRBD2 (6 bases). This CDR3 is built from 14 residues. The germline CDR1 and CDR2 sequences are GTSNPN and SVGIG (reference sequence). Trimming pared 2 bases from V and 1 base from J, leaving 11 bases between.

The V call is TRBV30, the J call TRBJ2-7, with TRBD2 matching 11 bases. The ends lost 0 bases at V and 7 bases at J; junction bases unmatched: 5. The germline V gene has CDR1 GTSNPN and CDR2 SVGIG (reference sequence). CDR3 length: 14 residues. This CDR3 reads CAWSVTSGSREQYF. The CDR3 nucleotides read TGTGCCTGGAGTGTAACTAGCGGGAGTCGAGAGCAGTACTTC.

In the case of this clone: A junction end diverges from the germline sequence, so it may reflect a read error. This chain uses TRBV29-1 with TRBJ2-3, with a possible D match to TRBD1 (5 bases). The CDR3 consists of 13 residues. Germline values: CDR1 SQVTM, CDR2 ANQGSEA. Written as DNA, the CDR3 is TGCAGCGTTCAAGAGACAGGCACAGATACGCAGTATTTT. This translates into CSVQETGTDTQYF.

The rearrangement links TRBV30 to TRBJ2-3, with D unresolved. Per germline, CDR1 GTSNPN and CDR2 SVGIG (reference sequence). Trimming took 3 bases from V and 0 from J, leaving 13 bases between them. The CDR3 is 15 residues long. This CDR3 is CAWRAFRTSTDTQYF. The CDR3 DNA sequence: TGTGCCTGGAGGGCCTTCAGAACTAGCACAGATACGCAGTATTTT.

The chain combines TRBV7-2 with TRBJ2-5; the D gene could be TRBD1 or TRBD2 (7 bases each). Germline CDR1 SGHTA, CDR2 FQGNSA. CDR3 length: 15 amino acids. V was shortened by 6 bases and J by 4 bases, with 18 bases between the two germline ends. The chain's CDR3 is CASRLRQGGRETQYF. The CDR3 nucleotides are TGTGCCAGCAGACTCAGACAGGGAGGGAGAGAGACCCAGTACTTC.

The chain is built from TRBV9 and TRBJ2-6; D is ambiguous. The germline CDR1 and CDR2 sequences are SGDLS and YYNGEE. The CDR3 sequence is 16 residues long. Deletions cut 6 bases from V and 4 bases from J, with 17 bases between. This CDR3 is CASNAAPSGGANVLTF. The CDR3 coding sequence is TGTGCCAGCAATGCGGCTCCTTCCGGAGGGGCCAACGTCCTGACTTTC.

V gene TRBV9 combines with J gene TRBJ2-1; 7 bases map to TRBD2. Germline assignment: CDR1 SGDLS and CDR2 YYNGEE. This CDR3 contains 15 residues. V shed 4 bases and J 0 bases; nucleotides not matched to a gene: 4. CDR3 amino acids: CASSRAGSSYNEQFF. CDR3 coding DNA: TGTGCCAGCAGCCGAGCGGGGAGCTCCTACAATGAGCAGTTCTTC.

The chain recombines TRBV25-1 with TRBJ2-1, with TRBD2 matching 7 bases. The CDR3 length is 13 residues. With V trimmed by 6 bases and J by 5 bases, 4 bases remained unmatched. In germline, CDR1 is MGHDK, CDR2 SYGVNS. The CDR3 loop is CASSPGTNNEQFF. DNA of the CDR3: TGTGCCAGCAGCCCCGGGACTAACAATGAGCAGTTCTTC.

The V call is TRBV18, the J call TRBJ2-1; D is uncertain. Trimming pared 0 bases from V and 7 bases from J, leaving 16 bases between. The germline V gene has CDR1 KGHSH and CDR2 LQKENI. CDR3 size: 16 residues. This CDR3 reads CASSPPNVVRMNEQFF. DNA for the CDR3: TGTGCCAGCTCACCACCGAACGTAGTGAGGATGAATGAGCAGTTCTTC. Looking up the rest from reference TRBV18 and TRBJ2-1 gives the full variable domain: NAGVMQNPRHLVRRRGQEARLRCSPMKGHSHVYWYRQLPEEGLKFMVYLQKENIIDESGMPKERFSAEFPKEGPSILRIQQVVRGDSAAYFCASSPPNVVRMNEQFFGPGTRLTVL.

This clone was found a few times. The CDR3 protein is CASSLQGTYEQYF. CDR3 DNA: TGTGCCAGCAGCTTACAGGGCACCTACGAGCAGTACTTC. This chain links TRBV7-9 with TRBJ2-7, with D possibly TRBD1 on 5 matching bases. Germline CDR1 is SEHNR and CDR2 is FQNEAQ (reference sequence). V was shortened by 2 bases and J by 2 bases, with 7 bases between the two germline ends. The CDR3 loop spans 13 amino acids.

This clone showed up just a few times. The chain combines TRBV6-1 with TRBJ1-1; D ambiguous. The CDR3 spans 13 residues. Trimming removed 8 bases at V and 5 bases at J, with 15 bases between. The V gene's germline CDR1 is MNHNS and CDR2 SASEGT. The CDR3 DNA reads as TGTGCCAGCTTTGGTCCTGAGTGGACTGAAGCTTTCTTT. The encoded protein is CASFGPEWTEAFF.

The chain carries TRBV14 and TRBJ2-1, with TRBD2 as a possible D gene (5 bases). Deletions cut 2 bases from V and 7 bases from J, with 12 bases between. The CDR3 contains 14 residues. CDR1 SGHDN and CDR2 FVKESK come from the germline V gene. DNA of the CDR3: TGTGCCAGCAGCCAACAAATGACGGGGAATGAGCAGTTCTTC. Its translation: CASSQQMTGNEQFF.

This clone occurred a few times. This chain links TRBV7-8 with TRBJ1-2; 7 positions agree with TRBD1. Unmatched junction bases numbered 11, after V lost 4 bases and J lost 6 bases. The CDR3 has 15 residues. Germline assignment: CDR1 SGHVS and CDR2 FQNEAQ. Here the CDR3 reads CASSSPDRPGDGYTF. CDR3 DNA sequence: TGTGCCAGCAGCTCCCCGGACAGGCCAGGAGATGGCTACACCTTC.

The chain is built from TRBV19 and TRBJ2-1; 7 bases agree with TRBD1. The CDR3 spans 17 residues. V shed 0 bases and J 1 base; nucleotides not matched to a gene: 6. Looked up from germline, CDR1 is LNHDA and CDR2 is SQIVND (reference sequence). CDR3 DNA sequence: TGTGCCAGTAGTATAGAAGGTAGGGGACAGTCCTACAATGAGCAGTTCTTC. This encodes CASSIEGRGQSYNEQFF.

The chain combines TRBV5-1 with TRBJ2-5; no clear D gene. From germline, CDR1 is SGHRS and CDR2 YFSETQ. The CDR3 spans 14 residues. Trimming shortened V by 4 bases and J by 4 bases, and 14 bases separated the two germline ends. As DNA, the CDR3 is TGCGCCAGCAGCCCTCGAGCAATTGGAGAGACCCAGTACTTC. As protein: CASSPRAIGETQYF.

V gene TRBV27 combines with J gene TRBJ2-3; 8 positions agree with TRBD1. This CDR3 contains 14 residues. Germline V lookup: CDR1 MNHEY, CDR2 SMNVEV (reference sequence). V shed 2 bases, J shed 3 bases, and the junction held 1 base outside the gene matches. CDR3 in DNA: TGTGCCAGCAGTTTACAGGGGGCTACAGATACGCAGTATTTT. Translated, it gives CASSLQGATDTQYF.

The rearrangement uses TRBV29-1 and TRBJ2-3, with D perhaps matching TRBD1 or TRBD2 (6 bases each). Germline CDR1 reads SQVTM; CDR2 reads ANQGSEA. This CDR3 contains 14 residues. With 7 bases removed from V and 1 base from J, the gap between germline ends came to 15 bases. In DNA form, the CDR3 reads TGCAGCGCGGACGGGGGCGGAGGCACAGATACGCAGTATTTT. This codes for CSADGGGGTDTQYF.

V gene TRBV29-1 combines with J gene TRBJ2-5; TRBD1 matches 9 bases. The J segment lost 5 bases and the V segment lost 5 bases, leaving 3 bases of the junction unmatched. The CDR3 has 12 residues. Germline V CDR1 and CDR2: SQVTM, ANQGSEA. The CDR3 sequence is CSVYRGLETQYF. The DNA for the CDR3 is TGCAGCGTTTACAGGGGGCTGGAGACCCAGTACTTC.

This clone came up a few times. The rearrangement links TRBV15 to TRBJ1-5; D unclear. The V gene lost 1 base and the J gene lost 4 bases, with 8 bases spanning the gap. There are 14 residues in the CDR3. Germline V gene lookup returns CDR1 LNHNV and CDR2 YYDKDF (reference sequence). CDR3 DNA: TGTGCCACCAGCAGAGGTCAAACAAATCAGCCCCAGCATTTT. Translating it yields CATSRGQTNQPQHF.

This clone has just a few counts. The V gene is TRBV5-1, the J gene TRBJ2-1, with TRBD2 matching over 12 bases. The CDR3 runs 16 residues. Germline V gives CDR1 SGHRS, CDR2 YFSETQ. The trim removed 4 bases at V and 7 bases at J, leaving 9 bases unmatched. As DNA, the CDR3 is TGCGCCAGCAGCCCAGGTCTAGCGGGGGGGCTGAATGAGCAGTTCTTC. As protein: CASSPGLAGGLNEQFF. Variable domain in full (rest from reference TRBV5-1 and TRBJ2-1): KAGVTQTPRYLIKTRGQQVTLSCSPISGHRSVSWYQQTPGQGLQFLFEYFSETQRNKGNFPGRFSGRQFSNSRSEMNVSTLELGDSALYLCASSPGLAGGLNEQFFGPGTRLTVL.

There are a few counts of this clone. The CDR3 region is CAWSTPRFKLYEQYF. CDR3 nucleotides: TGTGCCTGGAGTACACCCCGTTTTAAATTGTACGAGCAGTACTTC. The chain has TRBV30 and TRBJ2-7; no clear D gene. CDR1 is GTSNPN and CDR2 is SVGIG in the germline V gene (reference sequence). V was trimmed by 2 bases and J by 4 bases, leaving 18 bases between them. The CDR3 runs 15 residues.

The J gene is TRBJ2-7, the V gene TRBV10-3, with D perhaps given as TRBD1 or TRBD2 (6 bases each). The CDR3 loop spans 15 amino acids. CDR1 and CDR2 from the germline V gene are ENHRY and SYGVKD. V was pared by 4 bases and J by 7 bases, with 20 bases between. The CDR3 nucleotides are TGTGCCATCAGTGCCGTTGGGCCGGGGGCGCGGGAGCAGTACTTC. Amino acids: CAISAVGPGAREQYF.

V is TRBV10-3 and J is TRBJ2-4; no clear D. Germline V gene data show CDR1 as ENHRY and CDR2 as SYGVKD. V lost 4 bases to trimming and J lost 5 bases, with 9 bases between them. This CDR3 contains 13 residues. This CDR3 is CAISGRAENIQYF. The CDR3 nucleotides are TGTGCCATCAGTGGAAGGGCCGAAAACATTCAGTACTTC.